This T cell receptor beta chain derives from a study of CD8 T cells in Susac syndrome. Study-wide background: There were Susac syndrome patients who were therapy-naive at blood draw, others on corticosteroids, and others on intravenous immunoglobulin alone.

In blood CD8+ and CD4+ T cells, TCR beta underwent sequencing. Patients with Susac syndrome met diagnostic criteria defined recently for definite or probable disease. Of note for this clonotype: The antigen is undetermined.

General study results and limits: The study identified approximately seventeen and five Susac-specific public clones in total CD8+ and CD8+ TEMRA repertoires.

RNA was extracted with the RNeasy kit, and a quantity of about 0.45 to 1 ug was reverse transcribed using random hexamers. A single record per CDR3 protein comes from TCRdb applying MiXCR to the immunoSEQ multiplex PCR reads. Among about 120,000 distinct CDR3 sequences, just under 95% were seen once, and the ten largest hold about 0.29%. Unmatched junction bases numbered 11, after V lost 2 bases and J lost 4 bases. Germline lookup yields CDR1 SNHLY and CDR2 FYNNEI. There are 16 residues in the CDR3. The sequence was obtained from a human donor with Susac syndrome. The sample comprised CD8+ T cells from PBMCs. This sequence joins TRBV2 and TRBJ2-7; 7 bases map to TRBD1. DNA for the CDR3: TGTGCCAGCAGTGAATTGCCGACAGGGTTGTGGTACGAGCAGTACTTC. This gives the protein CASSELPTGLWYEQYF.